The 14 T cell receptor beta chains in this list originate from one sample, sequenced in a study of STAT3 mutations in large granular lymphocyte leukemia. Their recognized antigens are unknown. Study-wide results and caveats: Every T-LGLL patient had at least one immunodominant TCRbeta clonotype.

Data came from immunoSEQ multiplex PCR; TCRdb stores just in-frame clones and leaves some out. This table holds 15,000 to 20,000 clones, roughly four fifths found once. The sample comprised peripheral blood mononuclear cells. The receptors originated from a man aged 45-65 years with T-cell large granular lymphocyte leukemia. Some clones in this sample may be carry-over from other donors' samples.

The chain couples TRBV11-2 to TRBJ1-2; D is undetermined. Germline V gene sequence: CDR1 SGHAT, CDR2 FQNNGV. With 2 bases removed from V and 6 bases from J, the gap between germline ends came to 16 bases. The CDR3 totals 15 residues. The CDR3 DNA reads TGTGCCAGCAGCTTATCGGACGCTGGGAGCAATGGCTACACCTTC. Translated, it gives CASSLSDAGSNGYTF. The variable domain in full, with the rest retrieved from reference TRBV11-2 and TRBJ1-2, is EAGVAQSPRYKIIEKRQSVAFWCNPISGHATLYWYQQILGQGPKLLIQFQNNGVVDDSQLPKDRFSAERLKGVDSTLKIQPAKLEDSAVYLCASSLSDAGSNGYTFGSGTRLTVV.

The chain is built from TRBV7-7 and TRBJ2-5; D gene ambiguous. This CDR3 is 13 amino acids long. The germline CDR1 and CDR2 sequences are SSHAT and FNYEAQ (reference sequence). V shed 5 bases and J shed 0 bases, with 7 bases lying between them. CDR3 region: CASSPEYQETQYF. The CDR3 DNA follows: TGTGCCAGCAGCCCCGAGTACCAAGAGACCCAGTACTTC.

The chain couples TRBV7-9 to TRBJ2-5; 9 bases match TRBD2. V shed 4 bases, J shed 4 bases, and the junction held 7 bases outside the gene matches. The CDR3 runs 15 residues. CDR1 SEHNR and CDR2 FQNEAQ come from the germline V gene (reference sequence). The CDR3 sequence: CASSSGIAGVETQYF. The CDR3 DNA follows: TGTGCCAGCAGCTCCGGGATAGCGGGGGTAGAGACCCAGTACTTC.

J is TRBJ2-7 and V is TRBV7-2; TRBD1 agrees at 11 bases. Germline V gives CDR1 SGHTA, CDR2 FQGNSA. The V segment lost 4 bases and the J segment 2 bases; nucleotides outside the gene matches: 4. This CDR3 is 15 amino acids long. The CDR3 nucleotides are TGTGCCAGCAGCTCATCGGGACAGGGGGCCTACGAGCAGTACTTC. This gives the protein CASSSSGQGAYEQYF.

This chain connects TRBV23-1 to TRBJ2-3; 11 nucleotides align to TRBD2. TRBV23-1 is identified as an open reading frame with a role that is uncertain. This CDR3 is 22 amino acids long. After removal of 3 bases from V and 4 bases from J, the junction contained 24 bases not matched to a gene. The CDR3 DNA is TGCGCCAGCAGTCACCGGACTCCGTTCCGGGCGTGGCTAGCGGGAGGACCAGATACGCAGTATTTT. This encodes CASSHRTPFRAWLAGGPDTQYF.

The rearrangement joins TRBV18 to TRBJ2-5, with 11 positions matching TRBD1. The CDR3 consists of 15 residues. The junction had 7 bases not matched to a gene; V was cut back by 6 bases and J by 4 bases. The germline V gene has CDR1 KGHSH and CDR2 LQKENI. CDR3 coding DNA: TGTGCCAGCTCGTCGGGACAGGGGGTGAGAGAGACCCAGTACTTC. Its protein is CASSSGQGVRETQYF.

The J gene is TRBJ2-6, the V gene TRBV5-6; unclear D gene. This CDR3 comprises 16 residues. Germline lookup yields CDR1 SGHDT and CDR2 YYEEEE. The germline V and J ends were trimmed by 4 bases and 2 bases, with 13 bases remaining between them. The CDR3 DNA sequence: TGTGCCAGCAGCCCCTGGTCCGAACCTGGGGCCAACGTCCTGACTTTC. This gives the protein CASSPWSEPGANVLTF. The full variable domain, with the rest looked up from reference TRBV5-6 and TRBJ2-6, is DAGVTQSPTHLIKTRGQQVTLRCSPKSGHDTVSWYQQALGQGPQFIFQYYEEEERQRGNFPDRFSGHQFPNYSSELNVNALLLGDSALYLCASSPWSEPGANVLTFGAGSRLTVL.

The chain employs TRBV28 and TRBJ2-1, with 7 bases that match TRBD2. The junction had 8 bases not matched to a gene; V was cut back by 11 bases and J by 7 bases. Per germline, CDR1 MDHEN and CDR2 SYDVKM. This CDR3 comprises 12 residues. The CDR3 loop reads CAGGEEGNEQFF. The CDR3 DNA reads as TGTGCCGGGGGGGAGGAAGGGAATGAGCAGTTCTTC.

This chain connects TRBV7-8 to TRBJ1-4; D gene unclear. The CDR3 length is 16 residues. Germline CDR1 SGHVS, CDR2 FQNEAQ. Trimming removed 5 bases from V and 5 bases from J, with 18 bases in between. The chain's CDR3 is CASSLLRVPKNEKLFF. CDR3 DNA sequence: TGTGCCAGCAGCCTTCTTAGGGTACCCAAAAATGAAAAACTGTTTTTT.

V usage is TRBV2 and J usage is TRBJ2-2; 8 bases align to TRBD2. The CDR3 is 14 residues long. V shed 9 bases, J shed 3 bases, and the junction held 6 bases outside the gene matches. Germline V gene data show CDR1 as SNHLY and CDR2 as FYNNEI. The CDR3 nucleotides are TGTGCCAGTATAGCGGGGTCCTACACCGGGGAGCTGTTTTTT. This translates into CASIAGSYTGELFF.

The chain carries TRBV23-1 and TRBJ2-4; a weak D match, TRBD2 (5 bases). TRBV23-1 is an ORF, with its function uncertain. V lost 6 bases to trimming and J lost 4 bases, with 28 bases between them. The CDR3 spans 19 residues. The CDR3: CASRESIPRGPSLKNIQYF. CDR3 nucleotide sequence: TGCGCCAGCAGGGAAAGCATCCCCCGGGGTCCCTCCCTAAAAAACATTCAGTACTTC.

CDR3 nucleotides: TGTGCCAGCAGGACCACTAGCGGGGGGGCGAACGAGCAGTACTTC. It yields the protein CASRTTSGGANEQYF. V is TRBV6-1 and J is TRBJ2-7; 13 nucleotides line up with TRBD2. Trimming removed 6 bases from V and 5 bases from J; junction bases left unmatched: 7. Germline V gives CDR1 MNHNS, CDR2 SASEGT. This CDR3 has 15 residues.

The genes are TRBV15 and TRBJ2-7, with TRBD2 as a possible D gene (6 bases). This CDR3 comprises 16 residues. CDR1 is LNHNV and CDR2 is YYDKDF in the germline V gene (reference sequence). V was shortened by 0 bases and J by 1 base, with 13 bases between the two germline ends. DNA of the CDR3: TGTGCCACCAGCAGAGACCAGCGGAGGGCGTCCTACGAGCAGTACTTC. Translated, it gives CATSRDQRRASYEQYF.

The chain is built from TRBV7-8 and TRBJ2-2; 7 positions match TRBD1. Germline CDR1 SGHVS, CDR2 FQNEAQ. CDR3 size: 15 residues. With 2 bases clipped from V and 6 bases from J, the junction kept 6 bases outside the gene matches. CDR3 nucleotides: TGTGCCAGCAGCTTACTGACAGGGTCGGCCGGGGAGCTGTTTTTT. Its protein is CASSLLTGSAGELFF.